The entry below gives a single T cell receptor beta chain sequence along with its context. Its antigen is as yet unknown. This record comes from a study of post-analysis software for immune sequencing data. Whole-study context: The cohort encompassed relapsing-remitting, secondary progressive and progressive-relapsing multiple sclerosis disease courses. Study-wide points: Normalized Chao1 diversity in multiple sclerosis patients fell significantly below that of controls.

Unique molecular identifiers featured in each of the TCR beta cDNA libraries. Some 500,000 cDNA molecules were obtained per 1 to 10 million input T cells. TCRdb itself ran the PCR reads through MiXCR, one entry per CDR3 protein. The top ten clones hold approximately 7.1% of a sample with about 430,000 distinct CDR3 sequences, over 30% of them seen once. What was sequenced was blood. The clonotype comes from a girl aged 2 to 10 with multiple sclerosis.

CDR3 in DNA: TGTGCCAGCTCCGTATTCGGCGAGGGAGAGACCCAGTACTTC. It yields the protein CASSVFGEGETQYF. This rearrangement joins TRBV18 to TRBJ2-7, with D possibly matching TRBD2 (5 bases). Matching the DNA end better, TRBJ2-5 makes the J call doubtful. Germline V CDR1 and CDR2: KGHSH, LQKENI. The CDR3 runs to 14 residues.